Listed below are T cell receptor beta chains from one sample, sequenced in a study of cytomegalovirus exposure and HLA in healthy donors. Only in-frame clones appear in the TCRdb table, and some are missing; sequencing was by immunoSEQ multiplex PCR. The table has under 200,000 clones, approximately 96% seen once. Sequencing was performed on PBMCs. Receptors originate from a woman aged 18-29 years in good health and CMV-seronegative. Both conserved end residues are part of each CDR3. Each record gives: CDR3 protein, CDR3 DNA, clone size, J gene, D gene, V gene. The D gene is left open where the match is weak. Part of the rows lack a size; the others show once, few, many or a class for expanded clones.

CASSFSDRAGREAFF,TGTGCCAGCAGCTTTTCAGACCGGGCCGGGAGGGAGGCTTTCTTT,once,TRBJ1-1,-,TRBV7-9
CASSPTGEDGYTF,TGTGCCAGTAGTCCGACAGGGGAAGATGGCTACACCTTC,once,TRBJ1-2,TRBD1,TRBV19
CAGKGASNTGELFF,TGTGCCGGAAAGGGGGCTTCGAACACCGGGGAGCTGTTTTTT,-,TRBJ2-2,TRBD1,TRBV6-6
CASSLGGAGGLDSHEQYF,TGTGCCAGCAGCTTAGGGGGAGCGGGGGGGCTTGATTCCCACGAGCAGTACTTC,-,TRBJ2-7,TRBD2,TRBV7-9
CASSLTQGTHEQYF,TGTGCCAGCAGCTTGACTCAGGGGACCCACGAGCAGTACTTC,-,TRBJ2-7,-,TRBV11-3
CASKDRVNEQFF,TGTGCCAGCAAAGACAGGGTCAATGAGCAGTTCTTC,-,TRBJ2-1,TRBD1,TRBV6-1
CASSLGPPLETQYF,TGTGCCAGCAGCTTAGGGCCGCCGTTGGAGACCCAGTACTTC,-,TRBJ2-5,-,TRBV7-3
CAIISQGRKLASTNEKLFF,TGTGCCATCATCTCACAGGGAAGGAAGCTGGCTTCAACTAATGAAAAACTGTTTTTT,-,TRBJ1-4,-,TRBV10-3
CASSRQLGETQYF,TGTGCCAGCAGCAGACAACTCGGAGAGACCCAGTACTTC,-,TRBJ2-5,-,TRBV14
CASSLWGGPYNEQFF,TGTGCCAGCAGCTTATGGGGGGGCCCCTACAATGAGCAGTTCTTC,-,TRBJ2-1,-,TRBV7-3
CASSQEYAHAYEQYF,TGCGCCAGCAGCCAAGAATACGCACACGCCTACGAGCAGTACTTC,-,TRBJ2-7,-,TRBV4-3
CASSRTTGEGEAFF,TGCGCCAGCAGCAGGACGACAGGGGAGGGTGAAGCTTTCTTT,-,TRBJ1-1,TRBD1,TRBV5-1
CASSTSRDYSKNLPDEQFF,TGTGCCAGTAGTACTTCCCGGGACTATTCTAAAAACTTACCAGATGAGCAGTTCTTC,once,TRBJ2-1,TRBD2,TRBV19
CASSLPTGKSPLHF,TGTGCCAGCAGCTTACCGACAGGGAAATCACCCCTCCACTTT,-,TRBJ1-6,TRBD1,TRBV7-9
CANRAGPATGELFF,TGTGCCAATCGTGCGGGGCCTGCCACCGGGGAGCTGTTTTTT,-,TRBJ2-2,-,TRBV6-1
CASKPTGSTDTQYF,TGTGCCAGCAAACCGACAGGGAGCACAGATACGCAGTATTTT,-,TRBJ2-3,TRBD1,TRBV6-1
CASSPIGGTEAFF,TGCGCCAGCAGCCCAATTGGAGGCACTGAAGCTTTCTTT,-,TRBJ1-1,-,TRBV5-1
CASSFASQGWGSTDTQYF,TGTGCCAGCAGCTTCGCCTCGCAGGGGTGGGGGAGCACAGATACGCAGTATTTT,once,TRBJ2-3,-,TRBV7-6
CASSLVGGGGEKLFF,TGTGCCAGCAGCTTAGTAGGCGGGGGTGGAGAAAAACTGTTTTTT,-,TRBJ1-4,-,TRBV7-2
CASSTGQYYEQYF,TGTGCCAGTAGTACAGGACAGTACTACGAGCAGTACTTC,-,TRBJ2-7,-,TRBV19
CASSEAGVSGANVLTF,TGTGCCAGCAGTGAAGCAGGGGTCTCTGGGGCCAACGTCCTGACTTTC,-,TRBJ2-6,-,TRBV6-1
CASSNRATEAFF,TGTGCCAGCTCAAACAGGGCCACTGAAGCTTTCTTT,-,TRBJ1-1,-,TRBV18
CASSRGLERNIQYF,TGTGCCAGCAGCAGAGGACTAGAGCGTAACATTCAGTACTTC,-,TRBJ2-4,TRBD2,TRBV5-4
CASSVDRSGAFF,TGTGCCAGCAGCGTTGACAGGTCGGGAGCTTTCTTT,-,TRBJ1-1,-,TRBV7-8
CASSGQGRYEKLFF,TGTGCCAGCAGTGGACAGGGGCGGTATGAAAAACTGTTTTTT,-,TRBJ1-4,TRBD1,TRBV6-5
CASSVGGSRGREQFF,TGTGCCAGCAGCGTAGGGGGGTCGCGAGGGAGGGAGCAGTTCTTC,-,TRBJ2-1,-,TRBV9
CASSPLWLAGNNEQFF,TGCGCCAGCAGCCCCTTGTGGCTAGCGGGGAACAATGAGCAGTTCTTC,-,TRBJ2-1,TRBD2,TRBV5-1
CASSEALARSYEQYF,TGTGCCAGCAGTGAAGCGCTAGCGCGCTCCTACGAGCAGTACTTC,-,TRBJ2-7,-,TRBV2
CASSIGSGQLSEQYF,TGTGCCAGTAGTATAGGATCCGGACAGCTAAGCGAGCAGTACTTC,-,TRBJ2-7,-,TRBV19
CASSPPGQGMNTEAFF,TGTGCCAGTAGTCCACCGGGACAGGGAATGAACACTGAAGCTTTCTTT,-,TRBJ1-1,TRBD1,TRBV19
CASSALAGGSQSYNEQFF,TGTGCCAGCAGCGCCCTAGCGGGGGGGTCCCAATCCTACAATGAGCAGTTCTTC,-,TRBJ2-1,TRBD2,TRBV11-2
CASRLQASGTGELFF,TGTGCCAGCAGACTTCAGGCTAGCGGCACCGGGGAGCTGTTTTTT,-,TRBJ2-2,TRBD2,TRBV27
CASSLAGAYNSPLHF,TGTGCCAGCAGCTTAGCTGGGGCGTATAATTCACCCCTCCACTTT,-,TRBJ1-6,-,TRBV7-9
CASSQPGQSSTDTQYF,TGTGCCAGCAGCCAACCGGGACAGTCAAGCACAGATACGCAGTATTTT,-,TRBJ2-3,TRBD1,TRBV14
CASSEGTGAYEQYF,TGTGCCAGCAGTGAGGGGACAGGCGCTTACGAGCAGTACTTC,-,TRBJ2-7,TRBD1,TRBV2
CASSPHPRSFNTGELFF,TGTGCCAGCAGTCCCCACCCCAGGTCCTTTAACACCGGGGAGCTGTTTTTT,-,TRBJ2-2,-,TRBV27
CASTETAYGYTF,TGTGCCAGTACCGAGACAGCATATGGCTACACCTTC,-,TRBJ1-2,-,TRBV19
CASSLVGRGRLGGNEQFF,TGTGCCAGCAGCTTAGTGGGCAGGGGGCGCCTCGGGGGCAATGAGCAGTTCTTC,-,TRBJ2-1,TRBD1,TRBV7-9
CAWGIQGAGGYTF,TGTGCCTGGGGAATACAGGGGGCCGGGGGCTACACCTTC,-,TRBJ1-2,TRBD1,TRBV30
CASSLLREGNTEAFF,TGTGCCAGCAGCTTACTTAGGGAGGGGAACACTGAAGCTTTCTTT,-,TRBJ1-1,-,TRBV11-3
CASRRPDSSEAFF,TGCGCCAGCAGACGCCCTGACAGTAGTGAAGCTTTCTTT,once,TRBJ1-1,-,TRBV5-1
CASRLGGTGYTF,TGTGCCAGCAGGCTTGGGGGGACCGGCTACACCTTC,-,TRBJ1-2,-,TRBV7-9